This T cell receptor beta chain was identified in a study of PD-L1 blockade in urothelial cancer. Study summary: The researchers analyzed blood 3 weeks (second dose) and 6 weeks after treatment start.

The method was immunoSEQ multiplex PCR; TCRdb's version includes in-frame clones alone and lacks a portion of them. The sample has tens of thousands of clones, around 90% seen once. The CDR3 sequence is 15 residues long. The trim removed 6 bases at V and 1 base at J, leaving 7 bases unmatched. CDR1 is SGHAT and CDR2 is FQNNGV in the germline V gene. The starting material was PBMCs, obtained around atezolizumab (anti-PD-L1) treatment. The rearrangement uses TRBV11-2 and TRBJ2-7; 9 bases map to TRBD1. The clonotype was recovered from a woman aged 55-69 years with urothelial cancer. The CDR3 loop reads CASRGRGQGSYEQYF. The CDR3 DNA sequence: TGTGCCAGCAGAGGCCGGGGACAGGGTTCCTACGAGCAGTACTTC.